The rows below give T cell receptor beta chains drawn from one sample of a study of tumor-infiltrating lymphocytes in localized non-small cell lung cancer. Measured with immunoSEQ multiplex PCR; TCRdb has only the in-frame clones, and not every one. The repertoire includes 20,000 to 25,000 clones, 60% to 75% of them detected once, and more than 5% sits in the top ten. The sample taken for sequencing was lung tumor tissue. The receptors stem from a human donor with non-small cell lung cancer. CDR3s include the opening cysteine and the closing phenylalanine or tryptophan. The order of the fields is clone size, D gene, V gene, J gene, CDR3 DNA, CDR3 protein. The D gene is left open where the match is weak. Not every row has a clone size; where given, it reads once, few, many or a size class.

>once|TRBD2|TRBV29-1|TRBJ2-1
TGCAGCGTTGGACTAGCGGGGTCAACTCAACCCTACAATGAGCAGTTCTTC
CSVGLAGSTQPYNEQFF
>NA|TRBD1|TRBV29-1|TRBJ2-2
TGCAGCGTGAGAAGGGGGACAGGGACCTACACCGGGGAGCTGTTTTTT
CSVRRGTGTYTGELFF
>NA|NA|TRBV27|TRBJ2-2
TGTGCCAGCAGTTTGGCCCTGGGTGGTAGCGGGGAGCTGTTTTTT
CASSLALGGSGELFF
>NA|NA|TRBV9|TRBJ2-1
TGTGCCAGCAGCTTCAGGGGTCAGGTCGAGGAGCAGTTCTTC
CASSFRGQVEEQFF
>NA|NA|TRBV23-1|TRBJ2-6
TGCGCCAGCAGTCAGGGCCCGTCGGACACCCTGAATGGGGCCAACGTCCTGACTTTC
CASSQGPSDTLNGANVLTF
>NA|NA|TRBV7-2|TRBJ2-7
TGTGCCAGCAGCTTAGGGTCCGGGGTGTTCGAGCAGTACTTC
CASSLGSGVFEQYF
>NA|NA|TRBV11-2|TRBJ1-2
TGTGCCAGCAGCGAAGACAGCTATGGCTACACCTTC
CASSEDSYGYTF
>NA|NA|TRBV11-1|TRBJ2-2
TGTGCCAGCAGACTGACCGGGGAGCTGTTTTTT
CASRLTGELFF
>NA|NA|TRBV6-5|TRBJ2-3
TGTGCCAGCAGTGTGGTGGGCGCAGATACGCAGTATTTT
CASSVVGADTQYF
>NA|NA|TRBV6-1|TRBJ1-2
TGTGCCAGCAGTGAAGGGATCAGGGTTACTAATGGCTACACCTTC
CASSEGIRVTNGYTF
>NA|NA|TRBV5-1|TRBJ2-1
TGCGCCAGCAGCCCTTACTCGGAGTTCGTCAATGAGCAGTTCTTC
CASSPYSEFVNEQFF
>NA|NA|TRBV2|TRBJ2-2
TGTGCCAGCAGTGAAAACTCGGTTACCGGGGAGCTGTTTTTT
CASSENSVTGELFF
>NA|NA|TRBV5-6|TRBJ1-5
TGTGCCAGCAGCTTGGGCCGGGGAGTTAGCAATCAGCCCCAGCATTTT
CASSLGRGVSNQPQHF
>NA|NA|TRBV18|TRBJ1-5
TGTGCCAGCTCACCAGCCGAAAGGCAGCCCCAGCATTTT
CASSPAERQPQHF
>NA|TRBD2|TRBV9|TRBJ2-1
TGTGCCAGCAGCGGGAGGGGGACTAGCGGCCACAATGAGCAGTTCTTC
CASSGRGTSGHNEQFF
>NA|NA|TRBV7-9|TRBJ2-7
TGTGCCAGCAGCTTAGGGTGGGCAAACGAGCAGTACTTC
CASSLGWANEQYF
>NA|NA|TRBV19|TRBJ1-1
TGTGCCAGTAGTATATTTAGAAACACTGAAGCTTTCTTT
CASSIFRNTEAFF
>once|TRBD1|TRBV6-5|TRBJ1-1
TGTGCCAGCAGCCAGGGACAGGGGAATATTGAAGCTTTCTTT
CASSQGQGNIEAFF
>NA|NA|TRBV18|TRBJ2-6
TGTGCCAGCTCACCACGGATTTGGGTCTCTGGGGCCAACGTCCTGACTTTC
CASSPRIWVSGANVLTF
>NA|NA|TRBV12-5|TRBJ2-7
TGTGCTAGTGGTTTGGGACCCGACTACGAGCAGTACTTC
CASGLGPDYEQYF
>NA|TRBD2|TRBV30|TRBJ2-3
TGTGCCTGGAGTAAACCGGGACTAGCGATAGATACGCAGTATTTT
CAWSKPGLAIDTQYF
>NA|NA|TRBV28|TRBJ1-1
TGTGCCAGCAGTTTATGGTTTTGGGGTAGAGGCGTAGGGAACACTGAAGCTTTCTTT
CASSLWFWGRGVGNTEAFF
>NA|TRBD2|TRBV10-1|TRBJ2-3
TGCGCCAGCAATTTCCCTAGCGGGAGCTCGTATTTT
CASNFPSGSSYF
>NA|TRBD1|TRBV6-4|TRBJ2-1
TGTGCCAGCAGTCGGGACAGGTGGGATGAGCAGTTCTTC
CASSRDRWDEQFF
>few|NA|TRBV5-4|TRBJ2-1
TGTGCCAGCAGCTCCCCCCTTGGACACTACAATGAGCAGTTCTTC
CASSSPLGHYNEQFF
>NA|NA|TRBV2|TRBJ2-7
TGTGCCAGCACGGGACAACTATACGAGCAGTACTTC
CASTGQLYEQYF
>NA|TRBD2|TRBV5-1|TRBJ2-5
TGCGCCAGCACCGAGGGGACTAGCGGGAGGGTCGAGACCCAGTACTTC
CASTEGTSGRVETQYF